This T cell receptor (beta chain) comes out of a study of T-cell memory formation after mild COVID-19. V gave up 5 bases and J gave up 10 bases, with 17 bases separating them. Germline V CDR1 and CDR2: SGHTA, FQGNSA. The CDR3 sequence is 13 residues long. TCRdb used MiXCR to reprocess the 5' RACE reads, holding one entry per CDR3 protein. The sample contains under 550,000 distinct CDR3 sequences, roughly 18% of which appear only once. This clonotype was seen only a few times. The chain links TRBV7-2 to TRBJ2-5; maybe TRBD2 (6 bases). The sequenced material came from PBMCs or a T cell subset sorted from them (not recorded which). This TCR came from a man between 18 and 35 years old who had mild COVID-19 (a few samples of this study predate the infection). Cell type and time point are not known. The CDR3 here is CASSRAGTGDQYF. Written as DNA, the CDR3 is TGTGCCAGCAGCCGAGCCGGGACTGGGGACCAGTACTTC.